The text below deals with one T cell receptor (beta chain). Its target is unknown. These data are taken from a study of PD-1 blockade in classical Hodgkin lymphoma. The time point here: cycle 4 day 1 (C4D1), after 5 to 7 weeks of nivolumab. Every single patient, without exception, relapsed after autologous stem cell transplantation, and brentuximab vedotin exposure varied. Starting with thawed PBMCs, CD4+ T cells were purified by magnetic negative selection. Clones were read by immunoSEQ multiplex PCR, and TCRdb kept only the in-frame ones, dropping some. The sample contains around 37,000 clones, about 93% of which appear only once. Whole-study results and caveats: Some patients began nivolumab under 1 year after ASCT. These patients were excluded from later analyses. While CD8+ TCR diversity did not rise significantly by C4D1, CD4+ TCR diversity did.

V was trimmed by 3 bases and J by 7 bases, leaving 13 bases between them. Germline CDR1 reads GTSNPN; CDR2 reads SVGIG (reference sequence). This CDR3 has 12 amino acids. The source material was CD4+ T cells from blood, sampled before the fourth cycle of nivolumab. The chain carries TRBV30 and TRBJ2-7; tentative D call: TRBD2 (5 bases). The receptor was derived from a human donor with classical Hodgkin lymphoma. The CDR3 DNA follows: TGTGCCTGGAGGGAACCCCGGGGTGAGCAGTACTTC. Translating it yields CAWREPRGEQYF.